These 13 T cell receptor beta chains were all obtained from the same sample, sequenced in a study of shared clonotypes between healthy human individuals. The protocol was immunoSEQ multiplex PCR, while the TCRdb copy is restricted to in-frame clones and leaves out a portion. Of approximately 640,000 clones listed, roughly 91% were seen once; the top ten hold about 34%. Sequencing was done on a sample of memory CD8+ T cells from PBMCs. Subset here: CD45RO+ cells pooled with CCR7-negative TemRA cells. The receptors stem from a man aged 18 to 30 in good health. Some clones in this sample may be carry-over from other donors' samples.

The table lists this clone with a count of one. The rearrangement links TRBV18 to TRBJ2-7, with D perhaps being TRBD1 or TRBD2 (6 bases each). Per the germline V gene, CDR1 is KGHSH and CDR2 is LQKENI. The CDR3 has 16 amino acids. The V and J ends lost 0 bases and 0 bases respectively, with 12 bases between them. The DNA of the CDR3 is TGTGCCAGCTCACCACCGAGGGGGGTGGGCTCCTACGAGCAGTACTTC. Translation gives CASSPPRGVGSYEQYF.

The rearrangement uses TRBV6-1 and TRBJ2-7; the D gene could be TRBD1 or TRBD2 (6 bases each). V lost 6 bases to trimming and J lost 3 bases, with 18 bases between them. CDR3 length: 15 residues. Looked up from germline, CDR1 is MNHNS and CDR2 is SASEGT. This chain's CDR3 is CASRASTGRIYEQYF. In DNA form, the CDR3 reads TGTGCCAGCAGGGCGAGTACAGGGAGGATCTACGAGCAGTACTTC.

The chain links TRBV7-8 to TRBJ2-7, with 9 bases lining up with TRBD2. The CDR3 sequence is 14 residues long. Germline V gene lookup returns CDR1 SGHVS and CDR2 FQNEAQ. The V segment lost 4 bases and the J segment 4 bases; nucleotides outside the gene matches: 5. This CDR3 is CASSYTGLAYEQYF. DNA for the CDR3: TGTGCCAGCAGCTATACGGGACTAGCTTACGAGCAGTACTTC.

V is TRBV7-9 and J is TRBJ2-5; 8 nucleotides agree with TRBD1. V shed 5 bases, J shed 4 bases, and the junction held 15 bases outside the gene matches. Per germline, CDR1 SEHNR and CDR2 FQNEAQ (reference sequence). CDR3 length: 17 amino acids. In DNA form, the CDR3 reads TGTGCCAGCAGCCCCATCCGGAGACAGGGGTTGGGAGAGACCCAGTACTTC. This encodes CASSPIRRQGLGETQYF.

The chain is built from TRBV27 and TRBJ2-2; D gene ambiguous. CDR3 size: 12 residues. Trimming pared 7 bases from V and 4 bases from J, leaving 7 bases between. From germline, CDR1 is MNHEY and CDR2 SMNVEV (reference sequence). The CDR3 is CASISSTGELFF. Written as DNA, the CDR3 is TGTGCCAGCATCTCTTCCACCGGGGAGCTGTTTTTT.

This chain connects TRBV6-1 to TRBJ2-7; maybe TRBD2 (6 bases). V lost 3 bases, J lost 11 bases, and 14 bases lay in between. This CDR3 is built from 12 residues. Germline assignment: CDR1 MNHNS and CDR2 SASEGT. As DNA, the CDR3 is TGTGCCAGCAGTGAGGTCGGGAGTTATGAGTACTTC. This codes for CASSEVGSYEYF.

The chain links TRBV27 to TRBJ1-2; perhaps TRBD1 as D (5 bases). The V end lost 8 bases, the J end lost 6 bases, and 25 bases lay between the germline ends. CDR1 and CDR2 from the germline V gene are MNHEY and SMNVEV (reference sequence). The length of the CDR3 is 16 residues. CDR3 in amino acids: CASGLAWGGIPNGYTF. The CDR3 coding sequence is TGTGCCAGCGGGCTCGCCTGGGGCGGGATACCAAATGGCTACACCTTC.

CDR3 sequence: CASSLTARMNTEAFF. The DNA of the CDR3 is TGTGCCAGCAGTTTGACAGCCCGCATGAACACTGAAGCTTTCTTT. J is TRBJ1-1 and V is TRBV28, with D tentatively TRBD1 (5 bases). Per the germline V gene, CDR1 is MDHEN and CDR2 is SYDVKM. V was pared by 3 bases and J by 0 bases, with 11 bases between. CDR3 length equals 15 residues.

This clone was observed once. V is TRBV4-1 and J is TRBJ2-2; 7 bases agree with TRBD1. The CDR3 consists of 14 residues. Germline CDR1 and CDR2: MGHRA and YSYEKL. Trimming removed 1 base from V and 5 bases from J; junction bases left unmatched: 1. DNA of the CDR3: TGCGCCAGCAGCCAAGGCAGGGGGACCGGGGAGCTGTTTTTT. Protein: CASSQGRGTGELFF.

This chain links TRBV6-5 with TRBJ2-5, with D possibly matching TRBD2 (7 bases). Gene TRBJ2-7 matches the end of the DNA better, so the J call may be wrong. Germline CDR1 reads MNHEY; CDR2 reads SVGAGI. CDR3 length: 13 amino acids. DNA of the CDR3: TGTGCCAGCAGTCCTCGGGGGGCCCACGAGCAGTACTTC. It codes for CASSPRGAHEQYF.

The chain recombines TRBV27 with TRBJ2-4, with D perhaps being TRBD1 or TRBD2 (5 bases each). Trimming took off 4 bases at V and 0 bases at J, with 16 bases between the two ends. CDR1 is MNHEY, CDR2 SMNVEV, per germline (reference sequence). CDR3 length: 17 residues. CDR3 region: CASSSTGRRLAKNIQYF. Written as DNA, the CDR3 is TGTGCCAGCAGTTCTACGGGACGGCGACTAGCCAAAAACATTCAGTACTTC.

The chain employs TRBV5-1 and TRBJ1-4; TRBD1 matches 8 bases. The CDR3 spans 15 residues. V was clipped by 3 bases and J by 7 bases; unmatched bases: 8. Germline V gene data show CDR1 as SGHRS and CDR2 as YFSETQ. CDR3 bases: TGCGCCAGCAGCTCCGAGGACAGGGTTGGTGAAAAACTGTTTTTT. Translated, it gives CASSSEDRVGEKLFF.

V gene TRBV4-2 combines with J gene TRBJ2-1, with TRBD2 as a possible D gene (6 bases). The germline V gene encodes CDR1 LGHNA and CDR2 YNFKEQ. The CDR3 covers 17 residues. V was cut by 4 bases and J by 5 bases, with 21 bases left in between. CDR3 amino acids: CASSPLLRDSSNNEQFF. CDR3 DNA sequence: TGTGCCAGCAGCCCTTTACTCCGGGACTCATCCAACAATGAGCAGTTCTTC.